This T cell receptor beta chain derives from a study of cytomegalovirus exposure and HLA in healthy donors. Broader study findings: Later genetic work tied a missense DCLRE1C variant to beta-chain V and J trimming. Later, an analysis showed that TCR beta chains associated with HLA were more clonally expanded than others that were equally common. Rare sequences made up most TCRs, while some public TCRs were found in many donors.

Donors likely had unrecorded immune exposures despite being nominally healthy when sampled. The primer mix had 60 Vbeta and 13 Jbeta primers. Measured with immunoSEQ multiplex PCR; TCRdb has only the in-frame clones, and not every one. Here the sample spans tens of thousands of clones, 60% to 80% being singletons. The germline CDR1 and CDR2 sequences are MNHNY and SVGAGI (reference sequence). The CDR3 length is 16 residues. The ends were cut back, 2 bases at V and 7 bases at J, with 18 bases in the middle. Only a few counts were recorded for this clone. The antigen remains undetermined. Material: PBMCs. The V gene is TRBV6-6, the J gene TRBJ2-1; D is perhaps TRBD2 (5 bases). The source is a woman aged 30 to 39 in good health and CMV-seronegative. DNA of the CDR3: TGTGCCAGCAGTTACACAGCGAAATCTTCGGGGAATGAGCAGTTCTTC. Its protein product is CASSYTAKSSGNEQFF.